This TCR beta chain comes out of a study of blood T cell repertoires in COVID-19. Study-level information: Samples taken during acute and convalescent COVID-19 were collected in the United States, Italy and Spain. Sample material is recorded as cDNA or gDNA derived from T cells, B-cell-depleted T cells, or PBMCs.

Details on this clone: Other DNA sequences in the same sample also yield this CDR3.

In the original workflow: Counts of nucleated cells, estimated from reference gene primer amplification, were obtained. Data came from immunoSEQ multiplex PCR; TCRdb stores just in-frame clones and leaves some out. The DNA gave D and trimming, while V, J and clone size come from that table. This sample has about 140,000 clones, with over 65% found just once. The ends were cut back, 3 bases at V and 2 bases at J, with 11 bases in the middle. This CDR3 has 14 residues. Germline V gives CDR1 SGHRS, CDR2 YFSETQ. Sequencing was done on a sample of peripheral blood. The sequence derives from a man between 45 and 60 years old with acute or convalescent COVID-19. The genes are TRBV5-1 and TRBJ1-2; unclear D gene. CDR3 sequence reads: CASSSRGSNYGYTF. The CDR3 DNA sequence: TGCGCCAGCAGCTCACGAGGCAGCAACTATGGCTACACCTTC.